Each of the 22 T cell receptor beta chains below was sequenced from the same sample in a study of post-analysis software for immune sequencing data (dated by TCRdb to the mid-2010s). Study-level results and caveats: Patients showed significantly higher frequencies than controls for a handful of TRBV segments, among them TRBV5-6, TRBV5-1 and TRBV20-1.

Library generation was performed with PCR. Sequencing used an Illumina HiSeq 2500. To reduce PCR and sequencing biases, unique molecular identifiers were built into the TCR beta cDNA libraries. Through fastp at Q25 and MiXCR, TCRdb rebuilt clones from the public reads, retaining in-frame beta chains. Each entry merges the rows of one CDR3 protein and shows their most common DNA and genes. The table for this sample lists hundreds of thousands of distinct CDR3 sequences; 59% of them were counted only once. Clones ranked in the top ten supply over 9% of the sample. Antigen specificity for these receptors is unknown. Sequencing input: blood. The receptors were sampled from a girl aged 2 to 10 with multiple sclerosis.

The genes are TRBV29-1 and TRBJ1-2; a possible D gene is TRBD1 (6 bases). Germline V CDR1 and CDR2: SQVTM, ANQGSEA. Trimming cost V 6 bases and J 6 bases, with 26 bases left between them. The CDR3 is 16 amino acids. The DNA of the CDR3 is TGCAGCGTAGGCCCGAGGGAGGGGGACTTGAGAGATGGCTACACCTTC. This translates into CSVGPREGDLRDGYTF.

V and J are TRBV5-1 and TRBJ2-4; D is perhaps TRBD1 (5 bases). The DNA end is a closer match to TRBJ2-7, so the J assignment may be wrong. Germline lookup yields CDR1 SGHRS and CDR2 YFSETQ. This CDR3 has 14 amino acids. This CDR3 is CASSLAPTELEQYF. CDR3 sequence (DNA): TGCGCCAGCAGCTTAGCCCCGACAGAACTCGAGCAGTACTTC.

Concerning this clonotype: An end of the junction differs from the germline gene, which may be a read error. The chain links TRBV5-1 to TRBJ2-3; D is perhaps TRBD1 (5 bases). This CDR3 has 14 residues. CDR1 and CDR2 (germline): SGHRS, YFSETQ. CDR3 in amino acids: CASSPGQGTDTRYF. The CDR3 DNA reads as TGCGCCAGCAGCCCTGGCCAGGGCACAGATACGCGGTATTTT.

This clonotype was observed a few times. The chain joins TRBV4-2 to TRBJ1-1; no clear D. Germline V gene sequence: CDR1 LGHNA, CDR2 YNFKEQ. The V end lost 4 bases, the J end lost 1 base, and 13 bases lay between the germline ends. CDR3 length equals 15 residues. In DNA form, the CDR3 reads TGTGCCAGCAGCCCCGGGTTCCAGAGGAACACTGAAGCTTTCTTT. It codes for CASSPGFQRNTEAFF.

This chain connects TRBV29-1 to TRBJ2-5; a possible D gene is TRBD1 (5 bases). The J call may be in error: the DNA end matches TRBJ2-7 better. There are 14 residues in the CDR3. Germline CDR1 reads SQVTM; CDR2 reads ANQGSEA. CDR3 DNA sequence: TGCAGCGTCCGGCAAGGGCAGGGATACTCCGAGCAGTACTTC. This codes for CSVRQGQGYSEQYF.

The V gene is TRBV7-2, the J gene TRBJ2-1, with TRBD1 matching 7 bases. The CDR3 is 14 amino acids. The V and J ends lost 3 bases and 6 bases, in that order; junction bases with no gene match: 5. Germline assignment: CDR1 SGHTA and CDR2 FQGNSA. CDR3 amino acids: CASSFDRASNEQFF. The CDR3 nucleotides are TGTGCCAGCAGCTTCGACAGGGCCTCCAATGAGCAGTTCTTC.

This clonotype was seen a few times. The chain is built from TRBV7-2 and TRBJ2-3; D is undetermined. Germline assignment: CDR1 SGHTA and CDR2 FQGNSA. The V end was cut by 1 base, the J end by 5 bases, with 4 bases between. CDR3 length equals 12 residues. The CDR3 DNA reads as TGTGCCAGCAGCTTAGTTCAAGATACGCAGTATTTT. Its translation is CASSLVQDTQYF.

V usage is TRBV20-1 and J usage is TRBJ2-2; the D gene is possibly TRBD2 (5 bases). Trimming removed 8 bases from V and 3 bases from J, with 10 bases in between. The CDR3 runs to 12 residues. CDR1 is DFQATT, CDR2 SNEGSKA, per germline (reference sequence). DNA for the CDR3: TGCAGTACCCAAGCGGACACCGGGGAGCTGTTTTTT. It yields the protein CSTQADTGELFF.

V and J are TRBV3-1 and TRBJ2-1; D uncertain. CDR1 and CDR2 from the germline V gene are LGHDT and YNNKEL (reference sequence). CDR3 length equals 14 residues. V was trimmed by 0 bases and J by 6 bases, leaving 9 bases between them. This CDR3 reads CASSQDRVGNEQFF. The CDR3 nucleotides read TGTGCCAGCAGCCAAGATCGGGTGGGCAATGAGCAGTTCTTC.

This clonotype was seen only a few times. CDR3 DNA: TGCAGCGTTGAGACAGAGAGCAATCAGCCCCAGCATTTT. Translation gives CSVETESNQPQHF. The chain joins TRBV29-1 to TRBJ1-5, with D possibly matching TRBD1 (5 bases). Germline assignment: CDR1 SQVTM and CDR2 ANQGSEA. Trimming pared 3 bases from V and 1 base from J, leaving 7 bases between. The CDR3 consists of 13 residues.

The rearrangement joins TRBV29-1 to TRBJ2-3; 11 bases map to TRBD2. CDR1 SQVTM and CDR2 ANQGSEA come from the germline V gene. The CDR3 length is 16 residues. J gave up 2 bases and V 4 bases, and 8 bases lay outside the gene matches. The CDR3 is CSVAAATSGATDTQYF. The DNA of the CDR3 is TGCAGCGTTGCGGCGGCGACTAGCGGGGCCACAGATACGCAGTATTTT.

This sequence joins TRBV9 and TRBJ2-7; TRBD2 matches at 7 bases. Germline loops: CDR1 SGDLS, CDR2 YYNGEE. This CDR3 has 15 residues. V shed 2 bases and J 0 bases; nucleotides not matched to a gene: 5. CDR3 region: CASSVSGTLSYEQYF. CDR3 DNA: TGTGCCAGCAGCGTGAGCGGGACCCTCTCCTACGAGCAGTACTTC.

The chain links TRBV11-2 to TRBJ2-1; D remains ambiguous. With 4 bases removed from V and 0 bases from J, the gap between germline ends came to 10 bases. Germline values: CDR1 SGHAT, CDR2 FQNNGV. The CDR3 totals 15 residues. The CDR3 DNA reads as TGTGCCAGCAGCTACCCGATGAGCTCCTACAATGAGCAGTTCTTC. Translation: CASSYPMSSYNEQFF.

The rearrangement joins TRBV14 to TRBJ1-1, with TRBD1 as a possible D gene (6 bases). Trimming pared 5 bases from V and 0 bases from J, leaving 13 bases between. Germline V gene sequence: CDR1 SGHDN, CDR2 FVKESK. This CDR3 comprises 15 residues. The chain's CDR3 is CASSFGRGLNTEAFF. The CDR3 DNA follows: TGTGCCAGCAGCTTTGGGAGGGGGTTGAACACTGAAGCTTTCTTT. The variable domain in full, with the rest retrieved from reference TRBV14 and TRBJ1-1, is EAGVTQFPSHSVIEKGQTVTLRCDPISGHDNLYWYRRVMGKEIKFLLHFVKESKQDESGMPNNRFLAERTGGTYSTLKVQPAELEDSGVYFCASSFGRGLNTEAFFGQGTRLTVV.

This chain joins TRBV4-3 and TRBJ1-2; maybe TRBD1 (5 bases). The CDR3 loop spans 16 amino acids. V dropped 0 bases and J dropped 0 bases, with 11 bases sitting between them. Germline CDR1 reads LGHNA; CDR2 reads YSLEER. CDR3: CASSQDRRGSNYGYTF. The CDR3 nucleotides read TGCGCCAGCAGCCAAGATAGAAGGGGATCTAACTATGGCTACACCTTC.

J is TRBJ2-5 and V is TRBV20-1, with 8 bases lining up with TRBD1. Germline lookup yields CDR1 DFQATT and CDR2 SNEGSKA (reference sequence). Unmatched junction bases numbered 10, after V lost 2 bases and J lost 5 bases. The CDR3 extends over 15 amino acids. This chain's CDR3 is CSARPLTGEWETQYF. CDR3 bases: TGCAGTGCTAGACCCCTGACAGGGGAGTGGGAGACCCAGTACTTC.

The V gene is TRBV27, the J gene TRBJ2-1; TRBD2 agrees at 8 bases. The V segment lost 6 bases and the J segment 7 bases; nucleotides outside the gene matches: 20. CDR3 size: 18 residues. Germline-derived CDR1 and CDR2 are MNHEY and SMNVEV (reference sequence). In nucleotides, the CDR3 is TGTGCCAGCAGCTACTCCGCGGCGGTAGCGGGGCCTAGGAATGAGCAGTTCTTC. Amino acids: CASSYSAAVAGPRNEQFF.

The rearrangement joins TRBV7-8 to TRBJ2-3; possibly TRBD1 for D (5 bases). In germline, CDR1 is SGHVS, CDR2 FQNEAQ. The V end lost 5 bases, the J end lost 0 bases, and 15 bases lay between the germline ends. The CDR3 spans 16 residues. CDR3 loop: CASSPRGQISTDTQYF. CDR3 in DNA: TGTGCCAGCAGCCCTAGGGGTCAGATTAGCACAGATACGCAGTATTTT. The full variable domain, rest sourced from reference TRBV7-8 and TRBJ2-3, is GAGVSQSPRYKVAKRGQDVALRCDPISGHVSLFWYQQALGQGPEFLTYFQNEAQLDKSGLPSDRFFAERPEGSVSTLKIQRTQQEDSAVYLCASSPRGQISTDTQYFGPGTRLTVL.

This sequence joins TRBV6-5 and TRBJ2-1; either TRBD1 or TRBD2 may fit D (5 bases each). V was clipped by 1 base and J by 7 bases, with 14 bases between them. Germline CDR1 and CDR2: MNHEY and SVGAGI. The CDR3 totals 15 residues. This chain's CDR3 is CASSYLPGPGNEQFF. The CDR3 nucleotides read TGTGCCAGCAGTTACTTACCGGGACCTGGGAATGAGCAGTTCTTC.

The CDR3 coding sequence is TGTGCCAGCAGTCAAGGCGACAGGGGGCACTACGAGCAGTACTTC. Translated, it gives CASSQGDRGHYEQYF. This chain connects TRBV5-6 to TRBJ2-7; 10 positions agree with TRBD1. The junction had 8 bases not matched to a gene; V was cut back by 5 bases and J by 3 bases. The CDR3 is 15 amino acids. Germline V gene data show CDR1 as SGHDT and CDR2 as YYEEEE.

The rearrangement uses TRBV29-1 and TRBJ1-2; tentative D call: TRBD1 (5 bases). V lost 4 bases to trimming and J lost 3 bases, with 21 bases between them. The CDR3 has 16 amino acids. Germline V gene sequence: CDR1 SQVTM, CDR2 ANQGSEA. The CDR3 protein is CSVGKVGWGPDYGYTF. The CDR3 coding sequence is TGCAGCGTTGGAAAGGTCGGGTGGGGACCTGACTATGGCTACACCTTC.

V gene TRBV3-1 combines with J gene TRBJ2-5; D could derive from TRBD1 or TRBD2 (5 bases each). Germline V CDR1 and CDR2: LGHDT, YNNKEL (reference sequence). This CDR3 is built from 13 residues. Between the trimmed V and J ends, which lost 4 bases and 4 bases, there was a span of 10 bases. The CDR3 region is CASSPWGLETQYF. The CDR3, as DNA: TGTGCCAGCAGCCCCTGGGGGTTAGAGACCCAGTACTTC.